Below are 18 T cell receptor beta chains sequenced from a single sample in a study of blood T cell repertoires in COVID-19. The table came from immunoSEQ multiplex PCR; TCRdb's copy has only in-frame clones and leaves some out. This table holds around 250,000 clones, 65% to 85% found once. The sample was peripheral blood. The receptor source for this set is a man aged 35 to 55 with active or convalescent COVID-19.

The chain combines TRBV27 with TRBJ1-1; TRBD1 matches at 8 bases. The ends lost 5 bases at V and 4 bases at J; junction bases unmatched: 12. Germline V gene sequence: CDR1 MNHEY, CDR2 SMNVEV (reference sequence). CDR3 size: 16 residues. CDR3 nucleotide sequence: TGTGCCAGCAGTACCCGGACAGGGCGATTGGGCACTGAAGCTTTCTTT. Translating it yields CASSTRTGRLGTEAFF.

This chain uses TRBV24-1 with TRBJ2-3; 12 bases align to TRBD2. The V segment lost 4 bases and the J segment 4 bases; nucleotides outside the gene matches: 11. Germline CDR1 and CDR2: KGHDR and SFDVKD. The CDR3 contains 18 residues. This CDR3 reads CATSDHYLAGGASDTQYF. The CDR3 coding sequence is TGTGCCACCAGTGACCATTACCTAGCGGGAGGGGCGTCAGATACGCAGTATTTT.

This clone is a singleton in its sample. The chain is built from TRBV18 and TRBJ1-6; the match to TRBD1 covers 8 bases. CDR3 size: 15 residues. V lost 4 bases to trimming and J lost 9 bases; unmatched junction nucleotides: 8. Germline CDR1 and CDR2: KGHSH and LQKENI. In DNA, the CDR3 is TGTGCCAGCTCACTCCGGTCAGGGGGCGTTTCACCCCTCCACTTT. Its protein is CASSLRSGGVSPLHF.

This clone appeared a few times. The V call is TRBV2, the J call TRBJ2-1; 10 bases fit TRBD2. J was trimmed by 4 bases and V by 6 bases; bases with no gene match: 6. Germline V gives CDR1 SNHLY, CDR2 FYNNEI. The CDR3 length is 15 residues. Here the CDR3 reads CASSQDSGGYNEQFF. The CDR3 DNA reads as TGTGCCAGCAGCCAAGATAGCGGGGGGTACAATGAGCAGTTCTTC. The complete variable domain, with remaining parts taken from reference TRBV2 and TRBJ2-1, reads EPEVTQTPSHQVTQMGQEVILRCVPISNHLYFYWYRQILGQKVEFLVSFYNNEISEKSEIFDDQFSVERPDGSNFTLKIRSTKLEDSAMYFCASSQDSGGYNEQFFGPGTRLTVL.

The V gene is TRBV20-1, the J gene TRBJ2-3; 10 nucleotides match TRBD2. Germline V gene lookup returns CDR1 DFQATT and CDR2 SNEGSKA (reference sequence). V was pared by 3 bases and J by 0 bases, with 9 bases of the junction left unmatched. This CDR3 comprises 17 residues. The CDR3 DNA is TGCAGTGCTAGTAGGGCTAGCGGGGGCTCTAGCACAGATACGCAGTATTTT. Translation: CSASRASGGSSTDTQYF.

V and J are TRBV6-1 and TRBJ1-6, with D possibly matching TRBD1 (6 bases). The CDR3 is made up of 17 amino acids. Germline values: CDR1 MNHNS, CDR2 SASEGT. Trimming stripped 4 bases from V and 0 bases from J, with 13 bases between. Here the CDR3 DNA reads TGTGCCAGCAGTGGACAGGACATTAGCTCCTATAATTCACCCCTCCACTTT. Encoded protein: CASSGQDISSYNSPLHF.

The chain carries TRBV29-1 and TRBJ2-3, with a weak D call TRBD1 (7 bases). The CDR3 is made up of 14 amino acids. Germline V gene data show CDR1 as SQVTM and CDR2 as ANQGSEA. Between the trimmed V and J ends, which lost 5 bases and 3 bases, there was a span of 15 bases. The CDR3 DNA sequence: TGCAGCGTTTCAGGGGGGAGTGCTACAGATACGCAGTATTTT. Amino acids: CSVSGGSATDTQYF.

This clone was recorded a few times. The CDR3 DNA follows: TGCGCCAGCAGCTTGGCAACCCCGGACAGGGGCTACACCTTC. Amino acid sequence: CASSLATPDRGYTF. The rearrangement links TRBV5-1 to TRBJ1-2; TRBD1 agrees at 7 bases. The V gene's germline CDR1 is SGHRS and CDR2 YFSETQ. The CDR3 sequence is 14 residues long. The junction had 7 bases not matched to a gene; V was cut back by 0 bases and J by 8 bases.

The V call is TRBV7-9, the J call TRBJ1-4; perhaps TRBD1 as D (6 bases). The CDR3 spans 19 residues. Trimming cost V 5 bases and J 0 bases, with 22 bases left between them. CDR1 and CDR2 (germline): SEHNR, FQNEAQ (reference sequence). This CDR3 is CASSPDDWTASATNEKLFF. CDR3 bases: TGTGCCAGCAGCCCTGACGACTGGACAGCCTCTGCAACTAATGAAAAACTGTTTTTT.

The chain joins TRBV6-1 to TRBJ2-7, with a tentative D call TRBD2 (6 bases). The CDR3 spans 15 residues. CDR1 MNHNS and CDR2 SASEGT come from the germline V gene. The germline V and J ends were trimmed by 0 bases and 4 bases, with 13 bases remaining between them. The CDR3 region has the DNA TGTGCCAGCAGTGAAGCGGCTAGCGTCTCATACGAGCAGTACTTC. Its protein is CASSEAASVSYEQYF.

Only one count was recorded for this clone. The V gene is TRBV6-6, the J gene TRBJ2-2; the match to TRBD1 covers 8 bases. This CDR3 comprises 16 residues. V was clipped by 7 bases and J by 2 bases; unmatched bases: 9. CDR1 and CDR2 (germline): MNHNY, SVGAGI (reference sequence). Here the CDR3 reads CASTAPTGVNTGELFF. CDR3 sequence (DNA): TGTGCCAGCACCGCGCCGACAGGGGTTAACACCGGGGAGCTGTTTTTT.

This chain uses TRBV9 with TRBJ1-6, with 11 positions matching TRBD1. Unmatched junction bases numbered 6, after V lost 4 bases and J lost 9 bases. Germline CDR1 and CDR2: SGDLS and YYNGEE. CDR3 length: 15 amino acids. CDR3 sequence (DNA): TGTGCCAGCAGCCCGGGGGGACAGGGGGTTTCACCCCTCCACTTT. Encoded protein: CASSPGGQGVSPLHF.

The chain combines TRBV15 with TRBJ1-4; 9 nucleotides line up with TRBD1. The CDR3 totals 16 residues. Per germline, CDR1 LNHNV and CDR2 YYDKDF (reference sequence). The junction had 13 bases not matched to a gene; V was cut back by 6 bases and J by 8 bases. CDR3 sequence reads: CATRRTGVSFQEKLFF. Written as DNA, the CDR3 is TGTGCCACCAGGAGGACAGGGGTTTCTTTTCAGGAAAAACTGTTTTTT.

For the CDR3, the DNA is TGCGCCAGCAGCTGGGGGGACAGTCGAATGAACACTGAAGCTTTCTTT. Encoded protein: CASSWGDSRMNTEAFF. The J gene is TRBJ1-1, the V gene TRBV5-1; 7 bases are a match to TRBD1. The CDR3 covers 16 residues. Germline loops: CDR1 SGHRS, CDR2 YFSETQ. V lost 3 bases and J lost 0; bases outside the gene matches: 8.

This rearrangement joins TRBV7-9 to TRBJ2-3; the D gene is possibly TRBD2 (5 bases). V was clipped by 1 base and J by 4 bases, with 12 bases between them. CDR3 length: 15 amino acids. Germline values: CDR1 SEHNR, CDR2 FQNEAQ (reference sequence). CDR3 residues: CASSLGSGIADTQYF. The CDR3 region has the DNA TGTGCCAGCAGCTTAGGGTCCGGGATTGCAGATACGCAGTATTTT.

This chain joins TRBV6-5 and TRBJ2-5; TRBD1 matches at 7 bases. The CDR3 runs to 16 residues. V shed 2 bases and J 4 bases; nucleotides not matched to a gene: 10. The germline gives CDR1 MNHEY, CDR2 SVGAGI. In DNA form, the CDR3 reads TGTGCCAGCAGTTACGCCTCCACAGGGGTTGGAGAGACCCAGTACTTC. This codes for CASSYASTGVGETQYF.

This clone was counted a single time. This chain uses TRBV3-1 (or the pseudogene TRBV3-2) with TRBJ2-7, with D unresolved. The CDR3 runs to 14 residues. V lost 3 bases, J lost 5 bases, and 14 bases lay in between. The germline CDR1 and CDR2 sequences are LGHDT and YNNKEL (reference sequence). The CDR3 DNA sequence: TGTGCCAGCAGCCACCATACAGCTTTCGACGAGCAGTACTTC. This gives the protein CASSHHTAFDEQYF.

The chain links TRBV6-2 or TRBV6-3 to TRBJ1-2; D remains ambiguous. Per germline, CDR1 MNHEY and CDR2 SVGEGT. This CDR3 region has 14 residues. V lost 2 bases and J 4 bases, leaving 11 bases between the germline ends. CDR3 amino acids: CASSYGDSSYGYTF. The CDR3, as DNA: TGTGCCAGCAGTTACGGAGACTCTTCCTATGGCTACACCTTC.